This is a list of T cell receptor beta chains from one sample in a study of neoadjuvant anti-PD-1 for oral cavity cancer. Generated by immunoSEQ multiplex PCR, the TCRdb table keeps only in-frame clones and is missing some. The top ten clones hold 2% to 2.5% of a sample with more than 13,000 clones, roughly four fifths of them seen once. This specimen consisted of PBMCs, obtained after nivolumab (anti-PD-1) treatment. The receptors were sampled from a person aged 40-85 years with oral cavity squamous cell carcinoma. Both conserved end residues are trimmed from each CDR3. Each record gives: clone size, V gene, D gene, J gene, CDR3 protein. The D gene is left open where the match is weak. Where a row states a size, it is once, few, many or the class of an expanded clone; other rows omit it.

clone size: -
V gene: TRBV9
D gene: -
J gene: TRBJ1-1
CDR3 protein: ASSVRGDGWSEAF

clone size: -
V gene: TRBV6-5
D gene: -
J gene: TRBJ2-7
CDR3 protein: ASSYQGEQY

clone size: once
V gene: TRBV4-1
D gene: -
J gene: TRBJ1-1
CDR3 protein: ASTPGGPHRVTEAF

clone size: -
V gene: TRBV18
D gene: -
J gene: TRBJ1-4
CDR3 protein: ASSPRQTTTNEKLF

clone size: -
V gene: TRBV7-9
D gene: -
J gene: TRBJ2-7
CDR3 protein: ASSLDGSSHEQY

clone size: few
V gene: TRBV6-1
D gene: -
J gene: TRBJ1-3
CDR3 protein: ASSETYRRSGNTIY

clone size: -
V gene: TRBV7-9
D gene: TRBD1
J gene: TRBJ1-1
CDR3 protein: ASSPTPGGTEAF

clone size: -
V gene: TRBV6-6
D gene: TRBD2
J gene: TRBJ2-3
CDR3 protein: ASRPVAGGPTDTQY

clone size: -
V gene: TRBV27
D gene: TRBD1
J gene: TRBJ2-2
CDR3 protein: ASSRDRATFEPTGELF

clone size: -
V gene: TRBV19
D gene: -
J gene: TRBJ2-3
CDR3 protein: ASSITTDTQY

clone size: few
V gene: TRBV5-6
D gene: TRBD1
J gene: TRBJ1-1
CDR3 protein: ASSLVPGRGPASTEAF